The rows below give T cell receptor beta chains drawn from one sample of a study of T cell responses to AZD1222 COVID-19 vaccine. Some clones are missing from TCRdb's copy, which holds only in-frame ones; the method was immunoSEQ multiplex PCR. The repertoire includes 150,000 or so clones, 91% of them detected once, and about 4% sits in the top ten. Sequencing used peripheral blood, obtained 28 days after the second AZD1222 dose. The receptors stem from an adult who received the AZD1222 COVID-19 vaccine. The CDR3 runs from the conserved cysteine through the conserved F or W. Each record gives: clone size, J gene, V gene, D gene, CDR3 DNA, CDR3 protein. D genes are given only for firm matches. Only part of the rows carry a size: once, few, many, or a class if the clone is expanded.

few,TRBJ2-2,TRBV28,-,TGTGCCAGCAGTCTTCCCGGCCTCGGAATCACCGGGGAGCTGTTTTTT,CASSLPGLGITGELFF
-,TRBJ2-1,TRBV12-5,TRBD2,TGTGCTAGTGGTTTGGACGGGACTAGCGGTTACAATGAGCAGTTCTTC,CASGLDGTSGYNEQFF
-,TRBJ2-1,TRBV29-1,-,TGCAGCGCGGGGCCCATATACAATGAGCAGTTCTTC,CSAGPIYNEQFF
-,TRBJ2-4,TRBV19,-,TGTGCCAGTACGGGTCGATACGCCAAAAACATTCAGTACTTC,CASTGRYAKNIQYF
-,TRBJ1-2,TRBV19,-,TGTGCCAGTAGGGTACCCGGGATAACCTATGGCTACACCTTC,CASRVPGITYGYTF
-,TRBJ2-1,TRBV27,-,TGTGCCAGCAGTTTCCGATCCAATGAGCAGTTCTTC,CASSFRSNEQFF
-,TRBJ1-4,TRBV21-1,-,TGTGCCAGCAGCCCCCAGGCCTTTAATGAAAAACTGTTTTTT,CASSPQAFNEKLFF
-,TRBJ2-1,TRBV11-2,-,TGTGCCAGCAGCCGAGGAACGGCAGGGACGGCGTTTGATGAGCAGTTCTTC,CASSRGTAGTAFDEQFF
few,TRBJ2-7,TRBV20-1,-,TGCAGTGCTAGTGAAAGAGTAGCGGCCCCTTACGAGCAGTACTTC,CSASERVAAPYEQYF
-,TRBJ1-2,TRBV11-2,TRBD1,TGTGCCAGCAGCACGTTGGACAGGGAATTTGGGGGCTACACCTTC,CASSTLDREFGGYTF
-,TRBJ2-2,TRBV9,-,TGTGCCAGCAGCGTTGGATCCGGGGAGCTGTTTTTT,CASSVGSGELFF
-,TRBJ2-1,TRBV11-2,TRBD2,TGTGCCAGCAGCCCCCGCCTAACTAGCGTTGAGCAGTTCTTC,CASSPRLTSVEQFF
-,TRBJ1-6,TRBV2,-,TGTGCCAGCAGTGAGGAGAACAATTCACCCCTCCACTTT,CASSEENNSPLHF
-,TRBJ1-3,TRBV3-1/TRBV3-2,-,TGTGCCAGCAGCCAACCGATTGACCGTTTTAGAGGAAACACCATATATTTT,CASSQPIDRFRGNTIYF
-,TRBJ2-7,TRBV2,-,TGTGCCAGCAGCGATATAGACAGGACGTTGCGCTACGAGCAGTACTTC,CASSDIDRTLRYEQYF
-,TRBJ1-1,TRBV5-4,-,TGTGCCAGCAGCGCGCCGACTGGGAACACTGAAGCTTTCTTT,CASSAPTGNTEAFF
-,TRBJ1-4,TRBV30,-,TGTGCCTGGAGCTTTATGCTCAGAGAAAAACTGTTTTTT,CAWSFMLREKLFF
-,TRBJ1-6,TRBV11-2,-,TGTGCCAGCAGTATACGGGACCCCCGTGGGTCACCCCTCCACTTT,CASSIRDPRGSPLHF
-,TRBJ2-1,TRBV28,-,TGTGCCAGCAGAGAAGGGAGGACTTCCTACAATGAGCAGTTCTTC,CASREGRTSYNEQFF
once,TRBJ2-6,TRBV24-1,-,TGTGCCACCAGTGGGCCCTCTGGGGCCAACGTCCTGACTTTC,CATSGPSGANVLTF
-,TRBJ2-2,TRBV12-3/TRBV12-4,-,TGTGCCAGCAGTTTCTCAAACACCGGGGAGCTGTTTTTT,CASSFSNTGELFF
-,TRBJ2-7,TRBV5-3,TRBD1,TGTGCCAGAAGGTCGGACAGGCGCTCCTACGAGCAGTACTTC,CARRSDRRSYEQYF
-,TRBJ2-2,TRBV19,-,TGTGCCAGTAGTATTCGGGACTCTGAGTACGGGGAGCTGTTTTTT,CASSIRDSEYGELFF
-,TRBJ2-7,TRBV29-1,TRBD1,TGCAGCGTTGTCGGGACAGGGGGCGCCTACGAGCAGTACTTC,CSVVGTGGAYEQYF
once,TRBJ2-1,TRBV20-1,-,TGCAGTGCTAGTCGGTGGCAGGGAAGCAACAATGAGCAGTTCTTC,CSASRWQGSNNEQFF